This T cell receptor beta chain was observed in a study of blood T cell repertoires in COVID-19. Study-wide context: T cells, B-cell-depleted T cells, or PBMCs supplied cDNA or gDNA.

This CDR3 comprises 15 residues. V was pared by 3 bases and J by 2 bases, with 14 bases between. CDR1 and CDR2 (germline): DFQATT, SNEGSKA (reference sequence). Authors' analysis steps: Researchers report that nucleated cell counts were estimated from reference gene primer amplification. TCRdb's copy holds only in-frame clones and misses some; the assay was immunoSEQ multiplex PCR. From that table come the V and J calls and clone size; the DNA was used to work out D and trimming. The table records roughly 350,000 clones, roughly 89% of them present only once. V usage is TRBV20-1 and J usage is TRBJ2-4; D call uncertain. This TCR derives from a woman between 18 and 29 years old who had recovered from COVID-19. What was sequenced was peripheral blood. DNA of the CDR3: TGCAGTGCTAGTCACCCGGAGATTCCCAAAAACATTCAGTACTTC. This codes for CSASHPEIPKNIQYF.